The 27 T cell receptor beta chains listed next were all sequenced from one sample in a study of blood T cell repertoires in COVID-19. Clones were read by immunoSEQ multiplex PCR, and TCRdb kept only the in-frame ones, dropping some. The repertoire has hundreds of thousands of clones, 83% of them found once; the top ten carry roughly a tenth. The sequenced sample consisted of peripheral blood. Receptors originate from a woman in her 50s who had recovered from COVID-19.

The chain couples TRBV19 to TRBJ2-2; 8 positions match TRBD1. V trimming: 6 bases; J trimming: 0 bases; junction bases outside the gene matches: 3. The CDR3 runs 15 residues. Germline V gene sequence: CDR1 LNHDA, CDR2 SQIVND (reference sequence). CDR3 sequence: CASRSGGANTGELFF. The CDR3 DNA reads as TGTGCCAGTAGGTCAGGGGGCGCGAACACCGGGGAGCTGTTTTTT.

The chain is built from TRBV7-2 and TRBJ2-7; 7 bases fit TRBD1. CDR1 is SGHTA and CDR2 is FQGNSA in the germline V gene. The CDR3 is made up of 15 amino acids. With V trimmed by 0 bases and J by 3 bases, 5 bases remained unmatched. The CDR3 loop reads CASSLAGTVNYEQYF. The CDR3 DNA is TGTGCCAGCAGCTTAGCGGGGACAGTAAACTACGAGCAGTACTTC.

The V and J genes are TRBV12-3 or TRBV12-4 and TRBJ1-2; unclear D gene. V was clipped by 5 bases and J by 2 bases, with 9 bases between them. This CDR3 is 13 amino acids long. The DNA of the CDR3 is TGTGCCAGCAGTGCCGGGAAGAACTATGGCTACACCTTC. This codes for CASSAGKNYGYTF.

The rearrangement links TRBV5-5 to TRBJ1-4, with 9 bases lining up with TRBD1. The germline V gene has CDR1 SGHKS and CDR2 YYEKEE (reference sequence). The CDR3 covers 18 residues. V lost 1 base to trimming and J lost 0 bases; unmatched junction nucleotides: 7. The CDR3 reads CASSLLGQGMATNEKLFF. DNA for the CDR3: TGTGCCAGCAGCTTGTTGGGACAGGGTATGGCAACTAATGAAAAACTGTTTTTT.

This CDR3 is CASSQSRGTEAFF. The CDR3 nucleotides read TGTGCCAGCAGCCAATCAAGGGGCACTGAAGCTTTCTTT. The chain is built from TRBV16 and TRBJ1-1; the D gene is possibly TRBD1 (5 bases). Between the trimmed V and J ends, which lost 0 bases and 4 bases, there was a span of 6 bases. This CDR3 has 13 residues. Germline V gives CDR1 KGHSY, CDR2 FQNENV.

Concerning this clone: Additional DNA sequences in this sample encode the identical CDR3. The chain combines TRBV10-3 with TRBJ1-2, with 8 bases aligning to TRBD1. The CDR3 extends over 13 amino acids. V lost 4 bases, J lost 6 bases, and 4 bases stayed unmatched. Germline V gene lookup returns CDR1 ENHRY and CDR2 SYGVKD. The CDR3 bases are TGTGCCATCAGTGGGACAGGGACACATGGCTACACCTTC. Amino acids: CAISGTGTHGYTF.

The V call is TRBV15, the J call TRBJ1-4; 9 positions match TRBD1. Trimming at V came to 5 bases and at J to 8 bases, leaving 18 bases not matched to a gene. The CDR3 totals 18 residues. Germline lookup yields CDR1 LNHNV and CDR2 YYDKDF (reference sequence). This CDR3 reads CATSVARDRGTSGEKLFF. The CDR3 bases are TGTGCCACCAGCGTCGCCCGAGACAGGGGGACCTCGGGGGAAAAACTGTTTTTT.

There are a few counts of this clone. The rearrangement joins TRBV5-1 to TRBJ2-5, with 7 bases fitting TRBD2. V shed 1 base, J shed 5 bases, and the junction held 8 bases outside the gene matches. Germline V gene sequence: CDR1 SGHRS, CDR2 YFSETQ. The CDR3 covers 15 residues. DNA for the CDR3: TGCGCCAGCAGCTTGCTACCGGGGGGTGATGAGACCCAGTACTTC. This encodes CASSLLPGGDETQYF.

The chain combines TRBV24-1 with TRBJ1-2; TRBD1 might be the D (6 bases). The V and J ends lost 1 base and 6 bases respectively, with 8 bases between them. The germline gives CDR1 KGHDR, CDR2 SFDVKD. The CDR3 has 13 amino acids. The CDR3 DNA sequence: TGTGCCACCAGTGATTTTTCAGGGGATGGCTACACCTTC. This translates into CATSDFSGDGYTF.

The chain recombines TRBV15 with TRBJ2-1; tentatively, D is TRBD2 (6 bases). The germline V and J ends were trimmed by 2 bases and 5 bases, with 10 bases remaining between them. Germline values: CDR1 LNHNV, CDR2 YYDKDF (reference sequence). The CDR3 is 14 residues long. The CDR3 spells CATSRMEGNNEQFF. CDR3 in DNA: TGTGCCACCAGCAGAATGGAGGGTAACAATGAGCAGTTCTTC.

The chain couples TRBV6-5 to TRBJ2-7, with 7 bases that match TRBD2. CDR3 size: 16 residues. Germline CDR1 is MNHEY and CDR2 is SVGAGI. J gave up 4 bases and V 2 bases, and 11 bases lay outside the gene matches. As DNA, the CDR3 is TGTGCCAGCAGTTACCGCCCTAGCGGAAATTTTTACGAGCAGTACTTC. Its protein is CASSYRPSGNFYEQYF.

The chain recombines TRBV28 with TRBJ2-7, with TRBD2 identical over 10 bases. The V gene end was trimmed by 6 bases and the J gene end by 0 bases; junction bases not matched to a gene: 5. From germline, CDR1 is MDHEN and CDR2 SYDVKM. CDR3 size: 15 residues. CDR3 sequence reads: CASREASGGSYEQYF. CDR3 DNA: TGTGCCAGCAGAGAAGCTAGCGGGGGCTCCTACGAGCAGTACTTC.

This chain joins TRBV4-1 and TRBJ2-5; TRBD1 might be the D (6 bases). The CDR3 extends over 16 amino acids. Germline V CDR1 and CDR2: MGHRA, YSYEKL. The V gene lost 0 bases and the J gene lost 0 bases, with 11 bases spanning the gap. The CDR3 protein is CASSQDTGWYQETQYF. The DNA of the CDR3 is TGCGCCAGCAGCCAAGACACAGGGTGGTACCAAGAGACCCAGTACTTC.

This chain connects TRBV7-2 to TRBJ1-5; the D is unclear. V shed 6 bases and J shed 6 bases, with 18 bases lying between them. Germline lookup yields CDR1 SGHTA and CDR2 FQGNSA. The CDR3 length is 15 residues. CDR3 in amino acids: CASSQGPGSGQPQHF. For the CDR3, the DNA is TGTGCCAGCAGTCAAGGGCCGGGGAGCGGTCAGCCCCAGCATTTT.

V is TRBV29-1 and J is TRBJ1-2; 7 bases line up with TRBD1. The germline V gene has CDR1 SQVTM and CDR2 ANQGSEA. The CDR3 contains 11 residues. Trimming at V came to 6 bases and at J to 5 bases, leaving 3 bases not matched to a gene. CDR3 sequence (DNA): TGCAGCGTGGGGGGACAGTATGGCTACACCTTC. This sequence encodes CSVGGQYGYTF.

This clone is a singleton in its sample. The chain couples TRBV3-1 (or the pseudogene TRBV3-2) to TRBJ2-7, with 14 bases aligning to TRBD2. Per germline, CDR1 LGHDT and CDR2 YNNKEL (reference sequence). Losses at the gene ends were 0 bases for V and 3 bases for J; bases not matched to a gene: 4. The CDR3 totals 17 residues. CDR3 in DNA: TGTGCCAGCAGCCAAGAATGGACTAGCGGGGGGCTCTACGAGCAGTACTTC. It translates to CASSQEWTSGGLYEQYF.

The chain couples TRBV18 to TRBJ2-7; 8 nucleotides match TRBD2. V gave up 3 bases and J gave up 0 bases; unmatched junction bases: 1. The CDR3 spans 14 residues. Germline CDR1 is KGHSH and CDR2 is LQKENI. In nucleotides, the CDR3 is TGTGCCAGCTCACCTACTAGCGGCTCCTACGAGCAGTACTTC. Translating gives CASSPTSGSYEQYF. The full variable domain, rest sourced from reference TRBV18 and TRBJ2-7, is NAGVMQNPRHLVRRRGQEARLRCSPMKGHSHVYWYRQLPEEGLKFMVYLQKENIIDESGMPKERFSAEFPKEGPSILRIQQVVRGDSAAYFCASSPTSGSYEQYFGPGTRLTVT.

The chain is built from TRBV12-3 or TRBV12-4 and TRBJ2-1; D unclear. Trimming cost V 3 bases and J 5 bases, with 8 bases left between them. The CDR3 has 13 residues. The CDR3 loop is CASSLNKNNEQFF. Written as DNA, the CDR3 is TGTGCCAGCAGTTTGAACAAAAACAATGAGCAGTTCTTC.

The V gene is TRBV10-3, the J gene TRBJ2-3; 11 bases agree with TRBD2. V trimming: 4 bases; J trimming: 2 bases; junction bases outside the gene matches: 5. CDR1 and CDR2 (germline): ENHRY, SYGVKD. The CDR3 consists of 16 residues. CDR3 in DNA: TGTGCCATCAGTGGCCTTAGCGGGGGGGTCACAGATACGCAGTATTTT. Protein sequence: CAISGLSGGVTDTQYF.

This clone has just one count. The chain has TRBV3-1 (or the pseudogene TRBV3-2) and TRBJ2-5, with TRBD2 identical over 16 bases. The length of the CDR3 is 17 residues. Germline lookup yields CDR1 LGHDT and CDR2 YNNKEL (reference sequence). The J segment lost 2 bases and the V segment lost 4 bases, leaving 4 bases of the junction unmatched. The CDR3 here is CASSPGLAGGIQETQYF. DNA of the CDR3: TGTGCCAGCAGCCCGGGACTAGCGGGGGGGATTCAAGAGACCCAGTACTTC.

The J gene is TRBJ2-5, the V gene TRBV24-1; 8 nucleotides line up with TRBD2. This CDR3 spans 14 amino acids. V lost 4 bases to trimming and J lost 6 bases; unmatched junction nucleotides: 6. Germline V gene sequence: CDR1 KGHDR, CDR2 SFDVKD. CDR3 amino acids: CATSDTRGAKTQYF. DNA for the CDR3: TGTGCCACCAGTGACACGCGGGGGGCGAAGACCCAGTACTTC.

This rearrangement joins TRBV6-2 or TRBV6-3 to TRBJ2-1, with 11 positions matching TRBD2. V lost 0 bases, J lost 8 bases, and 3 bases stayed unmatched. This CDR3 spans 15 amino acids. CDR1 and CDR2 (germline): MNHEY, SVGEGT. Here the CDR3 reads CASSYSSGGVYEQFF. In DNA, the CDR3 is TGTGCCAGCAGTTACTCTAGCGGGGGGGTCTATGAGCAGTTCTTC.

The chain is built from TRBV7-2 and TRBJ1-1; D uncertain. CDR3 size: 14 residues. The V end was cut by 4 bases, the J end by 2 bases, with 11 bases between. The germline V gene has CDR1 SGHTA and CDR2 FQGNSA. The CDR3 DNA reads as TGTGCCAGCAGCTCCGACACAGTAAACACTGAAGCTTTCTTT. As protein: CASSSDTVNTEAFF.

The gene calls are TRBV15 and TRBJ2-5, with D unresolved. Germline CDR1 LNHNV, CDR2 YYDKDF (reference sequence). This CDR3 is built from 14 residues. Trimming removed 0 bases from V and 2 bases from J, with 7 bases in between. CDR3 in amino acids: CATSRDGQQETQYF. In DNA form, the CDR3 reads TGTGCCACCAGCAGAGATGGGCAGCAAGAGACCCAGTACTTC.

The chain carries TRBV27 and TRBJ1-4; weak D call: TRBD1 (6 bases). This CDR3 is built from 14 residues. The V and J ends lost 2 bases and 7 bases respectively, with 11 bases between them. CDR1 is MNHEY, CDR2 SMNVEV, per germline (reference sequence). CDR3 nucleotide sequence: TGTGCCAGCAGTTTACAGGGAGGGGGTGAAAAACTGTTTTTT. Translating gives CASSLQGGGEKLFF.

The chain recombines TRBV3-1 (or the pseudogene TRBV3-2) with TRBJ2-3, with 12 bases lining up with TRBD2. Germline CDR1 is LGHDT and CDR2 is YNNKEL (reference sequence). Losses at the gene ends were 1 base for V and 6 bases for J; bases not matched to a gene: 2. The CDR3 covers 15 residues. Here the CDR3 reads CASSQGLAGADTQYF. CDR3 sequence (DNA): TGTGCCAGCAGCCAAGGACTAGCGGGAGCGGATACGCAGTATTTT.

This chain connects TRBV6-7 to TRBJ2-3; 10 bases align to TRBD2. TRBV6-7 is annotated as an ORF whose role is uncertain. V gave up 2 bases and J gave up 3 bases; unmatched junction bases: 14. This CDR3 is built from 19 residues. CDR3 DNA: TGTGCCAGCAGTTACGGCGAGCGGGAGGGCCAAGGTACAACAGATACGCAGTATTTT. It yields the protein CASSYGEREGQGTTDTQYF.